The rows below give T cell receptor beta chains drawn from one sample of a study of read filtering for tumor transcriptome and immune sequencing. TCRdb processed the reads anew with MiXCR; each CDR3 protein has one entry. Among under 150,000 distinct CDR3 sequences listed, over 10% were seen once. The sequenced sample was a population of CD138-negative cells sorted from bone marrow. These receptor sequences come from a donor older than 35 with multiple myeloma. The CDR3 runs from the conserved cysteine through the conserved F or W. The D gene is left open where the match is weak. Size values are once, few and many counts, or a class for expanded clones, and some rows have none.

D gene	clone size	V gene	J gene	CDR3 DNA	CDR3 protein
.	many	TRBV19	TRBJ2-1	TGTGCCAGTACCGGGGGATGGTACAATGAGCAGTTCTTC	CASTGGWYNEQFF
.	many	TRBV11-3	TRBJ2-1	TGTGCCAGCAGGTACAGGGCCCATGAGCAGTTCTTC	CASRYRAHEQFF
TRBD1	many	TRBV5-1	TRBJ2-7	TGCGCCAGCAGCTCTGGGACAGGGATTGCGGAGCAGTACTTC	CASSSGTGIAEQYF
.	many	TRBV5-1	TRBJ2-1	TGCGCCAGCAGCCCCGGACTTGGGAGCTCCTACAATGAGCAGTTCTTC	CASSPGLGSSYNEQFF
.	few	TRBV24-1	TRBJ2-2	TGTGCCACCAGTGGTTCGGAGGGTAACCCGAACACCGGGGAGCTGTTTTTT	CATSGSEGNPNTGELFF
.	many	TRBV4-1	TRBJ2-1	TGCGCCAGCAGCCCGAGGGGTTGGAATGAGCAGTTCTTC	CASSPRGWNEQFF
TRBD2	many	TRBV4-3	TRBJ2-1	TGCGCCAGCAGCCAAGGGCAGGTAAAGTCTAGCGGGAACTACAATGAGCAGTTCTTC	CASSQGQVKSSGNYNEQFF
.	few	TRBV2	TRBJ1-2	TGTGCCAGCAGACAGAAAAACTATGGCTACACCTTC	CASRQKNYGYTF
.	many	TRBV29-1	TRBJ2-5	TGCAGCGCCCACCACCTGGAGACCCAGTACTTC	CSAHHLETQYF
TRBD2	few	TRBV6-2/TRBV6-3	TRBJ2-4	TGTGCCAGCAGTTACGTGAGCGGGGCCCGGCGACTAGCCAAAAACATTCAGTACTTC	CASSYVSGARRLAKNIQYF
TRBD1	many	TRBV5-6	TRBJ2-1	TGTGCCAGCAGGAAGCCGGGACAGGGAACCTACAATGAGCAGTTCTTC	CASRKPGQGTYNEQFF
.	many	TRBV4-1	TRBJ2-3	TGCGCCAGCAGCCAAGATACAGTTACTAGCACAGATACGCAGTATTTT	CASSQDTVTSTDTQYF
.	many	TRBV29-1	TRBJ2-2	TGCAGCGTTGAAGCTAGAAGGGCAGGCGGGGAGCTGTTTTTT	CSVEARRAGGELFF
TRBD2	many	TRBV29-1	TRBJ2-1	TGCAGCGCTTTTACGGGACTAGCGGGAGTAAACAATGAGCAGTTCTTC	CSAFTGLAGVNNEQFF
.	many	TRBV29-1	TRBJ1-1	TGCAGCGTCCGGCCGGGGGGAGGGACTGAAGCTTTCTTT	CSVRPGGGTEAFF
TRBD1	many	TRBV2	TRBJ1-5	TGTGCCAGCAGTGAATCCAGGGGGCTAAATCTCCATTTT	CASSESRGLNLHF
TRBD2	many	TRBV29-1	TRBJ2-5	TGCAGCGTTGAAGGACTAGCGGGAGGTAACCAAGAGACCCAGTACTTC	CSVEGLAGGNQETQYF
.	.	TRBV4-2	TRBJ2-5	TGTGCCAGCAGCCCCCTTGGGGCCAGTCAACAAGAGACCCAGTACTTC	CASSPLGASQQETQYF
.	.	TRBV4-1	TRBJ1-2	TGCGCCAGCAGCCAAGACCGGGACAACTATGGCTACACCTTC	CASSQDRDNYGYTF
.	many	TRBV29-1	TRBJ2-7	TGCAGCGTCCAGGCCGAGAGCTCCTACGAGCAGTACTTC	CSVQAESSYEQYF
.	many	TRBV2	TRBJ1-1	TGTGCCAGCAGTTGGGAGGGACCAAACACTGAAGCTTTCTTT	CASSWEGPNTEAFF
TRBD2	many	TRBV20-1	TRBJ2-1	TGCAGTGCTCGATTACTAGCGGGAGTTAACGACAATGAGCAGTTCTTC	CSARLLAGVNDNEQFF